This T cell receptor (beta chain) originates from a study of T cell changes during pregnancy in multiple sclerosis (dated by TCRdb to about 2019). In the study overall: The study looked at changes in the T cell repertoire across pregnancy in women with multiple sclerosis.

The method behind the library was the immunoSEQ multiplex PCR assay. TCRdb provides this immuneACCESS table in a form limited to in-frame rearrangements. Some clones are lacking; in checked studies, under half of them reflect an unresolved V gene, and why the rest are absent is not known. The sample table records around 88,000 clones; under 95% of these occur just once. In total, the top ten clones hold around 2.1% of the sample. Counted from cysteine to phenylalanine, this CDR3 has 16 amino acids. The CDR3 DNA has 48 bases and is translated from base 1. V is pruned by 9 bases and J by 0 bases, leaving 10 bases of the junction without a gene match. Per the germline V gene (reference sequence), SEHNR is the CDR1 and FQNEAQ is the CDR2. This clone occurred a few times. No antigen is known for it. The record has no base qualities; no much larger clone is one base away.

The sequence was obtained from a female donor in good health, enrolled as a control in a pregnancy study. The chain is assembled from TRBV7-9 and TRBJ1-1, with 10 bases in between that match TRBD1. Sequences were derived from peripheral blood, sampled after pregnancy. The DNA is TGTGCCAGTGGGGACAGGGGATTGGGGATGAACACTGAAGCTTTCTTT. Its protein reads: CASGDRGLGMNTEAFF.